The rows below give T cell receptor beta chains drawn from one sample of a study of ipilimumab plus nivolumab after autologous stem cell transplantation. TCRdb keeps only in-frame clones here, not all; method: immunoSEQ multiplex PCR. The sample has just over 40,000 clones, around 92% seen once. The sequences come from PBMCs, collected in a trial of ipilimumab plus nivolumab as post-transplant consolidation. All receptors come from a male donor with multiple myeloma. CDR3s include the opening cysteine and the closing phenylalanine or tryptophan. The order of the fields is clone size, V gene, D gene, J gene, CDR3 length, CDR3 protein, CDR3 DNA. The D gene is left open where the match is weak. Some rows have no size entry. The others give once, few or many, or a class for an expanded clone.

size: -; V: TRBV5-6; D: TRBD2; J: TRBJ2-5; length: 16; CDR3: CASSFWGGGGEATQYF; DNA: TGTGCCAGCAGCTTTTGGGGGGGAGGAGGTGAGGCGACCCAGTACTTC
size: -; V: TRBV5-4; D: -; J: TRBJ1-1; length: 12; CDR3: CASSRGDTEAFF; DNA: TGTGCCAGCAGCCGCGGGGACACTGAAGCTTTCTTT
size: -; V: TRBV4-3; D: TRBD1; J: TRBJ1-2; length: 14; CDR3: CASSQDSGGYGYTF; DNA: TGCGCCAGCAGCCAAGATTCAGGGGGCTATGGCTACACCTTC
size: -; V: TRBV6-5; D: -; J: TRBJ1-6; length: 13; CDR3: CASNPRPGSPLHF; DNA: TGTGCCAGCAACCCTAGACCCGGTTCACCCCTCCACTTT
size: -; V: TRBV6-5; D: TRBD1; J: TRBJ1-2; length: 15; CDR3: CASKITGGAAYGYTF; DNA: TGTGCCAGCAAAATAACAGGGGGAGCGGCCTATGGCTACACCTTC
size: -; V: TRBV27; D: -; J: TRBJ1-6; length: 14; CDR3: CASSFWQGNSPLHF; DNA: TGTGCCAGCAGTTTTTGGCAGGGTAATTCACCCCTCCACTTT
size: once; V: TRBV4-3; D: TRBD2; J: TRBJ2-7; length: 17; CDR3: CASSQDLPSGSSYEQYF; DNA: TGCGCCAGCAGCCAAGACCTGCCTAGCGGGAGCTCCTACGAGCAGTACTTC
size: -; V: TRBV7-2; D: -; J: TRBJ2-5; length: 14; CDR3: CASSLFAAQETQYF; DNA: TGTGCCAGCAGCTTATTTGCGGCCCAAGAGACCCAGTACTTC
size: -; V: TRBV6-5; D: -; J: TRBJ2-3; length: 13; CDR3: CASRQGSTDTQYF; DNA: TGTGCCAGCAGACAGGGTTCCACAGATACGCAGTATTTT
size: -; V: TRBV4-3; D: -; J: TRBJ1-6; length: 14; CDR3: CASSQGRGSSPLHF; DNA: TGCGCCAGCAGCCAGGGCCGGGGGAGTTCACCCCTCCACTTT
size: -; V: TRBV5-4; D: -; J: TRBJ1-4; length: 16; CDR3: CASSFGQLATNEKLFF; DNA: TGTGCCAGCAGCTTCGGACAGCTTGCAACTAATGAAAAACTGTTTTTT
size: -; V: TRBV27; D: -; J: TRBJ1-2; length: 14; CDR3: CASSLFRGARGYTF; DNA: TGTGCCAGCAGTTTATTTCGGGGGGCGCGTGGCTACACCTTC
size: -; V: TRBV5-4; D: TRBD2; J: TRBJ2-2; length: 16; CDR3: CASSTAPGLNTGELFF; DNA: TGTGCCAGCAGCACCGCCCCGGGACTAAACACCGGGGAGCTGTTTTTT
size: -; V: TRBV4-2; D: -; J: TRBJ2-3; length: 18; CDR3: CASSQEPRGGRGTDTQYF; DNA: TGTGCCAGCAGCCAAGAGCCGAGGGGAGGCAGGGGGACAGATACGCAGTATTTT
size: -; V: TRBV19; D: -; J: TRBJ1-3; length: 14; CDR3: CASSITGYGNTIYF; DNA: TGTGCCAGTAGTATCACAGGATATGGAAACACCATATATTTT
size: -; V: TRBV28; D: -; J: TRBJ2-7; length: 13; CDR3: CASSLTGEGEQYF; DNA: TGTGCCAGCAGTTTAACAGGGGAGGGCGAGCAGTACTTC
size: -; V: TRBV5-1; D: TRBD2; J: TRBJ2-3; length: 18; CDR3: CASSHPGLAGGFTDTQYF; DNA: TGCGCCAGCAGCCACCCGGGACTAGCGGGAGGATTCACAGATACGCAGTATTTT
size: -; V: TRBV28; D: -; J: TRBJ2-2; length: 13; CDR3: CASSIGRHGELFF; DNA: TGTGCCAGCAGCATAGGGCGCCACGGGGAGCTGTTTTTT
size: -; V: TRBV28; D: -; J: TRBJ1-2; length: 14; CDR3: CASSPTYMGAARTF; DNA: TGTGCCAGCAGTCCGACCTACATGGGGGCCGCCCGCACCTTC
size: -; V: TRBV19; D: TRBD1; J: TRBJ1-1; length: 14; CDR3: CASSIVGGGTEAFF; DNA: TGTGCCAGTAGTATAGTAGGGGGCGGCACTGAAGCTTTCTTT
size: -; V: TRBV5-1; D: -; J: TRBJ2-1; length: 12; CDR3: CASSLTGPEPFF; DNA: TGCGCCAGCAGTCTAACCGGGCCCGAGCCTTTCTTC
size: -; V: TRBV6-6; D: TRBD1; J: TRBJ2-1; length: 13; CDR3: CASRPLDRDEQFF; DNA: TGTGCCAGCAGACCATTGGACAGGGATGAGCAGTTCTTC
size: -; V: TRBV7-2; D: -; J: TRBJ2-7; length: 14; CDR3: CASSLVPGSREQYF; DNA: TGTGCCAGCAGCTTAGTTCCGGGGAGTAGGGAGCAGTACTTC
size: -; V: TRBV18; D: -; J: TRBJ2-1; length: 17; CDR3: CASSRGGLWSSYNEQFF; DNA: TGTGCCAGCTCTCGGGGAGGCCTCTGGAGCTCCTACAATGAGCAGTTCTTC
size: -; V: TRBV27; D: -; J: TRBJ2-3; length: 14; CDR3: CASSPQSLSDTQYF; DNA: TGTGCCAGCAGTCCCCAGAGCCTCTCAGATACGCAGTATTTT
size: -; V: TRBV19; D: TRBD1; J: TRBJ1-1; length: 14; CDR3: CASSIRGQRTEAFF; DNA: TGTGCCAGTAGTATCAGGGGGCAGCGCACTGAAGCTTTCTTT
size: few; V: TRBV7-2; D: -; J: TRBJ1-6; length: 15; CDR3: CASSLGPGRNSPLHF; DNA: TGTGCCAGCAGCTTAGGCCCGGGGAGGAATTCACCCCTCCACTTT
size: -; V: TRBV4-3; D: -; J: TRBJ1-1; length: 17; CDR3: CASSQPRGLGENTEAFF; DNA: TGCGCCAGCAGCCAGCCGCGAGGGCTAGGGGAGAACACTGAAGCTTTCTTT
size: -; V: TRBV5-4; D: TRBD1; J: TRBJ1-1; length: 13; CDR3: CASSAGGNTEAFF; DNA: TGTGCCAGCAGCGCAGGGGGGAACACTGAAGCTTTCTTT
size: -; V: TRBV6-5; D: TRBD1; J: TRBJ1-2; length: 16; CDR3: CASSYFLTGDGHGYTF; DNA: TGTGCCAGCAGTTACTTTTTAACAGGGGATGGCCATGGCTACACCTTC
size: -; V: TRBV5-1; D: TRBD2; J: TRBJ2-5; length: 17; CDR3: CASSLTHSGGTQETQYF; DNA: TGCGCCAGCAGCTTGACCCATAGCGGGGGGACACAAGAGACCCAGTACTTC
size: -; V: TRBV19; D: -; J: TRBJ1-5; length: 16; CDR3: CASQAVDRYSNQPQHF; DNA: TGTGCCAGCCAGGCTGTGGACAGATATAGCAATCAGCCCCAGCATTTT
size: -; V: TRBV15; D: -; J: TRBJ2-2; length: 15; CDR3: CATSRTRRNTGELFF; DNA: TGTGCCACCAGCAGGACTAGGAGGAACACCGGGGAGCTGTTTTTT
size: -; V: TRBV7-9; D: TRBD2; J: TRBJ2-7; length: 14; CDR3: CASSRLAGFHEQYF; DNA: TGTGCCAGCAGCAGACTAGCGGGATTCCACGAGCAGTACTTC
size: -; V: TRBV5-6; D: -; J: TRBJ2-7; length: 13; CDR3: CASSFGQFYEQYF; DNA: TGTGCCAGCAGCTTTGGACAATTTTACGAGCAGTACTTC
size: -; V: TRBV14; D: TRBD1; J: TRBJ1-2; length: 16; CDR3: CASSPRQGAIGYGYTF; DNA: TGTGCCAGCAGCCCTCGACAGGGGGCGATTGGGTATGGCTACACCTTC
size: once; V: TRBV28; D: -; J: TRBJ1-5; length: 12; CDR3: CASRGPNQSQHF; DNA: TGTGCCAGCAGGGGGCCCAATCAGTCCCAGCATTTT
size: -; V: TRBV5-1; D: -; J: TRBJ2-5; length: 14; CDR3: CASSLDRTQETQYF; DNA: TGCGCCAGCAGCTTGGACAGGACACAAGAGACCCAGTACTTC
size: -; V: TRBV5-1; D: -; J: TRBJ2-2; length: 16; CDR3: CASSSRVLQNTGELFF; DNA: TGCGCCAGCAGCTCAAGGGTCTTACAAAATACCGGGGAGCTGTTTTTT
size: -; V: TRBV7-8; D: -; J: TRBJ1-2; length: 15; CDR3: CASSLAITGGYGYTF; DNA: TGTGCCAGCAGCTTAGCGATCACCGGGGGCTATGGCTACACCTTC
size: -; V: TRBV9; D: -; J: TRBJ1-2; length: 16; CDR3: CASSTNRDLVNYGYTF; DNA: TGTGCCAGCAGTACTAACAGGGATTTAGTGAACTATGGCTACACCTTC
size: few; V: TRBV12-5; D: TRBD1; J: TRBJ1-1; length: 14; CDR3: CASRDREMNTEAFF; DNA: TGTGCTAGCCGGGACAGGGAAATGAACACTGAAGCTTTCTTT
size: once; V: TRBV11-2; D: TRBD1; J: TRBJ1-1; length: 15; CDR3: CASSPIRTGRTEAFF; DNA: TGTGCCAGCAGCCCCATTCGGACAGGGAGAACTGAAGCTTTCTTT
size: -; V: TRBV7-7; D: TRBD1; J: TRBJ2-1; length: 15; CDR3: CASSLEGQGAYEQFF; DNA: TGTGCCAGCAGCTTAGAGGGACAGGGGGCTTATGAGCAGTTCTTC
size: -; V: TRBV9; D: -; J: TRBJ2-7; length: 14; CDR3: CASSVTAPSYEQYF; DNA: TGTGCCAGCAGCGTAACAGCTCCTTCCTACGAGCAGTACTTC
size: -; V: TRBV7-2; D: -; J: TRBJ1-1; length: 19; CDR3: CASSPALWGGLRVFTEAFF; DNA: TGTGCCAGCAGCCCAGCTCTGTGGGGGGGCTTGAGGGTCTTCACTGAAGCTTTCTTT
size: once; V: TRBV29-1; D: -; J: TRBJ2-3; length: 14; CDR3: CSYSDYSHTDTQYF; DNA: TGCAGCTATAGCGACTACAGCCACACAGATACGCAGTATTTT
size: -; V: TRBV2; D: -; J: TRBJ2-1; length: 15; CDR3: CASSDSQAGNNEQFF; DNA: TGTGCCAGCAGTGACTCCCAGGCCGGAAACAATGAGCAGTTCTTC
size: -; V: TRBV6-1; D: -; J: TRBJ1-5; length: 16; CDR3: CASSEWGGRDNQPQHF; DNA: TGTGCCAGCAGTGAATGGGGGGGGCGCGACAATCAGCCCCAGCATTTT
size: -; V: TRBV27; D: -; J: TRBJ2-5; length: 13; CDR3: CASSFAGSVTQYF; DNA: TGTGCCAGCAGTTTCGCCGGTTCGGTGACCCAGTACTTC
size: -; V: TRBV19; D: TRBD1; J: TRBJ1-4; length: 14; CDR3: CASSIRDRAEKLFF; DNA: TGTGCCAGTAGTATCCGGGACAGGGCGGAAAAACTGTTTTTT
size: -; V: TRBV4-3; D: -; J: TRBJ1-2; length: 14; CDR3: CASSQVGTAYGYTF; DNA: TGCGCCAGCAGCCAAGTCGGCACCGCCTATGGCTACACCTTC
size: -; V: TRBV5-1; D: TRBD1; J: TRBJ2-7; length: 13; CDR3: CASSPGQGGEQYF; DNA: TGCGCCAGCAGCCCGGGACAGGGAGGGGAGCAGTACTTC
size: -; V: TRBV4-2; D: -; J: TRBJ2-7; length: 13; CDR3: CASSQGTFYEQYF; DNA: TGTGCCAGCAGCCAAGGGACATTCTACGAGCAGTACTTC
size: -; V: TRBV6-5; D: TRBD1; J: TRBJ1-2; length: 15; CDR3: CASNPYRGMNYGYTF; DNA: TGTGCCAGCAATCCCTACAGGGGGATGAACTATGGCTACACCTTC